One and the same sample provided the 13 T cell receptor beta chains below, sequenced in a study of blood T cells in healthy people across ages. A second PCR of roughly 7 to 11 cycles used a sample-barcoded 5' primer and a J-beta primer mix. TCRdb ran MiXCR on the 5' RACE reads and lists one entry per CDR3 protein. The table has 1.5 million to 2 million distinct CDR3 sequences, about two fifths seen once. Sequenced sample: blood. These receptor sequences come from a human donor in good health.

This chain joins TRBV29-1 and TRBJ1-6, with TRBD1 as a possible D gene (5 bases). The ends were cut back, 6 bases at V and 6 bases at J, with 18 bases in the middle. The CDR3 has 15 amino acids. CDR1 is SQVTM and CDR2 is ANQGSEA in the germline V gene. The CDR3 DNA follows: TGCAGCGTAGATTCCTACAGGATGGTTAATTCACCCCTCCACTTT. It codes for CSVDSYRMVNSPLHF. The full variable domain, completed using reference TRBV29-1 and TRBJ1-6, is SAVISQKPSRDICQRGTSLTIQCQVDSQVTMMFWYRQQPGQSLTLIATANQGSEATYESGFVIDKFPISRPNLTFSTLTVSNMSPEDSSIYLCSVDSYRMVNSPLHFGNGTRLTVT.

CDR3 sequence (DNA): TGTGCCAGCAGCTTTCTAACAGGCCTTCAAAACATTCAGTACTTC. This sequence encodes CASSFLTGLQNIQYF. J is TRBJ2-4 and V is TRBV7-2, with D possibly matching TRBD1 (5 bases). CDR1 and CDR2 from the germline V gene are SGHTA and FQGNSA. V was clipped by 3 bases and J by 5 bases, with 14 bases between them. The CDR3 is made up of 15 amino acids.

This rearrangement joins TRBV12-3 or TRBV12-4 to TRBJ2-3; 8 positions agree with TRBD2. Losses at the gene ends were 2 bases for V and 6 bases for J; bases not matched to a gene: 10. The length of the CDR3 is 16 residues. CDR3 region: CASSLYYGGVVDTQYF. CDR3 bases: TGTGCCAGCAGTTTATATTACGGGGGGGTTGTGGATACGCAGTATTTT.

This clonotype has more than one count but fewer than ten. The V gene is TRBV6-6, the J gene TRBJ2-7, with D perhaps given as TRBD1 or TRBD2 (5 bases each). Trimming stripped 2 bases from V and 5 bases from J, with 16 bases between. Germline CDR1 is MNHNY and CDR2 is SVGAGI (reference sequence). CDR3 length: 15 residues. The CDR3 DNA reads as TGTGCCAGCAGTTACCGGGCGAGGGGATTCAACGAGCAGTACTTC. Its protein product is CASSYRARGFNEQYF.

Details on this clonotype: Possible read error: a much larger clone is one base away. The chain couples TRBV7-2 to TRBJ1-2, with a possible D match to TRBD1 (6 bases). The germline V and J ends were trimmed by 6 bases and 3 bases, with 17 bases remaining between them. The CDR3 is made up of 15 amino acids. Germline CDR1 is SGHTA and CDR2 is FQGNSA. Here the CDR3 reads CASSPNGGVDYGYTF. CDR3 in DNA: TGTGCCAGCAGTCCCAACGGGGGCGTCGACTATGGCTACACCTTC.

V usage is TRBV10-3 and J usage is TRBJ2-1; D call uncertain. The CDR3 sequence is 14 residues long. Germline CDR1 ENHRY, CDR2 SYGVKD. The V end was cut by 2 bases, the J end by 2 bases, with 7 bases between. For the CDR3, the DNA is TGTGCCATCAGTGAGGACGGAGCCTACAATGAGCAGTTCTTC. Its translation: CAISEDGAYNEQFF.

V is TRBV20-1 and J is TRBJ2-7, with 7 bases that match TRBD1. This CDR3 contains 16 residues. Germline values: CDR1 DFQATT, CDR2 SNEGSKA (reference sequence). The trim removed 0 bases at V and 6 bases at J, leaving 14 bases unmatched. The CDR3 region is CSARDFGRGSSAEQYF. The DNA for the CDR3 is TGCAGTGCTAGAGATTTTGGCAGGGGGTCTTCGGCCGAGCAGTACTTC.

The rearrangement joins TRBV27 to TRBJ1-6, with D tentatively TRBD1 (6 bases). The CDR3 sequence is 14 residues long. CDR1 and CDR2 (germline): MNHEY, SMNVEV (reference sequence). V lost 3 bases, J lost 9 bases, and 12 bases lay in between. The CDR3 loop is CASSLLTGSSPLHF. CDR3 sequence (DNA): TGTGCCAGCAGTTTGTTAACAGGGAGTTCACCCCTCCACTTT.

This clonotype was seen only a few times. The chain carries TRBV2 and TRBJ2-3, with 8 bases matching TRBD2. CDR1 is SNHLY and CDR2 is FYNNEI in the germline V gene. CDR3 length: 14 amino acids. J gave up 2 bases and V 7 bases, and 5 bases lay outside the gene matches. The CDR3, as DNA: TGTGCCAGCATGCGGGGGGCCGCCACAGATACGCAGTATTTT. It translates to CASMRGAATDTQYF. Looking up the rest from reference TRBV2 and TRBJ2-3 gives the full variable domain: EPEVTQTPSHQVTQMGQEVILRCVPISNHLYFYWYRQILGQKVEFLVSFYNNEISEKSEIFDDQFSVERPDGSNFTLKIRSTKLEDSAMYFCASMRGAATDTQYFGPGTRLTVL.

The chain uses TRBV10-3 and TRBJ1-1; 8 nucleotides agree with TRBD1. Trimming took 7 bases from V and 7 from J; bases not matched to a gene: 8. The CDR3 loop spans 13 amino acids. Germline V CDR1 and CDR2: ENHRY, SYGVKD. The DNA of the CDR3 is TGTGCCATCAAAGGGGCACAGGGGGATGAAGCTTTCTTT. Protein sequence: CAIKGAQGDEAFF.

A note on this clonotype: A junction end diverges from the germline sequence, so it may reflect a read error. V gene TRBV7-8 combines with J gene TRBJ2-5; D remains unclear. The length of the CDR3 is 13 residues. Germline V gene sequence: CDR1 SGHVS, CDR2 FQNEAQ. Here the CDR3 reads CASCLRFQETQYF. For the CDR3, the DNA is TGTGCCAGCTGCTTAAGGTTCCAAGAGACCCAGTACTTC.

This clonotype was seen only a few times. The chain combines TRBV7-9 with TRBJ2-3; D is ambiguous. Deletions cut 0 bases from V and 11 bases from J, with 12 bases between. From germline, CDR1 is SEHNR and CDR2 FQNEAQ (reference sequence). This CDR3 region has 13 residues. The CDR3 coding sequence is TGTGCCAGCAGCTTAGCGGTCTGGGGTGAGCAGTATTTT. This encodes CASSLAVWGEQYF.

The CDR3 DNA reads TGTGCCAGCCGGAGGGGACGATCCGGATATGAGCAGTTCTTC. Its protein is CASRRGRSGYEQFF. The V call is TRBV7-2, the J call TRBJ2-1; TRBD2 is a possible D gene (6 bases). CDR3 size: 14 residues. V was trimmed by 8 bases and J by 8 bases, leaving 19 bases between them. CDR1 is SGHTA, CDR2 FQGNSA, per germline. Filled out from reference TRBV7-2 and TRBJ2-1, the complete variable domain reads GAGVSQSPSNKVTEKGKDVELRCDPISGHTALYWYRQSLGQGLEFLIYFQGNSAPDKSGLPSDRFSAERTGGSVSTLTIQRTQQEDSAVYLCASRRGRSGYEQFFGPGTRLTVL.